A selection of T cell receptor beta chains follows, all from one sample in a study of T cell responses to AZD1222 COVID-19 vaccine. The protocol was immunoSEQ multiplex PCR, while the TCRdb copy is restricted to in-frame clones and leaves out a portion. The table shows around 150,000 clones, with approximately 94% occurring only once. Sequencing used peripheral blood, obtained on day 0 of AZD1222 vaccination. These receptors came from an adult in good health. The CDR3 runs from the conserved cysteine through the conserved F or W. A D gene is named only where the DNA matches it firmly. Size values are once, few and many counts, or a class for expanded clones, and some rows have none.

CDR3aa	CDR3nt	d_gene	j_gene	v_gene	abundance
CAWSSTEGRDQPQHF	TGTGCCTGGAGTTCAACCGAGGGACGGGATCAGCCCCAGCATTTT	.	TRBJ1-5	TRBV30	.
CASSFLDRVPYNEQFF	TGTGCCAGCAGTTTCTTAGACAGGGTCCCCTACAATGAGCAGTTCTTC	TRBD1	TRBJ2-1	TRBV6-5	.
CASSIPGNTIYF	TGTGCCAGCAGTATACCGGGAAACACCATATATTTT	.	TRBJ1-3	TRBV12-3/TRBV12-4	once
CASMPPGQAPLNGYTF	TGTGCCAGCATGCCACCGGGACAGGCCCCTCTTAATGGCTACACCTTC	TRBD1	TRBJ1-2	TRBV2	.
CASSPRTGVGTEAFF	TGCGCCAGCAGCCCGCGGACAGGGGTGGGCACTGAAGCTTTCTTT	TRBD1	TRBJ1-1	TRBV5-1	.
CSVRSRGAYNEQFF	TGCAGCGTCCGGAGCCGGGGGGCCTACAATGAGCAGTTCTTC	TRBD2	TRBJ2-1	TRBV29-1	.
CASSSPGLAGETQYF	TGTGCCAGCAGCTCCCCGGGACTAGCGGGGGAGACCCAGTACTTC	TRBD2	TRBJ2-5	TRBV3-1/TRBV3-2	once
CASSPPGGRETQYF	TGTGCCAGCAGCCCCCCAGGGGGGCGGGAGACCCAGTACTTC	.	TRBJ2-5	TRBV7-2	.
CASSLIPQGNYGYTF	TGTGCCAGCAGCTTGATACCACAGGGAAACTATGGCTACACCTTC	.	TRBJ1-2	TRBV5-6	.
CASRTRQAQETQYF	TGTGCCAGCAGGACCCGACAGGCCCAAGAGACCCAGTACTTC	.	TRBJ2-5	TRBV2	.
CASSFTGVNQPQHF	TGTGCCAGCAGCTTTACAGGGGTAAATCAGCCCCAGCATTTT	TRBD1	TRBJ1-5	TRBV7-2	.
CASSIGQGVNEQFF	TGTGCCAGTAGTATAGGACAGGGGGTCAATGAGCAGTTCTTC	TRBD1	TRBJ2-1	TRBV19	.
CASSPLTGLANEQFF	TGTGCCAGCAGCCCCCTAACAGGGTTGGCGAATGAGCAGTTCTTC	.	TRBJ2-1	TRBV3-1/TRBV3-2	.
CASSARQGSYNEQFF	TGTGCCAGCAGCGCCCGACAGGGCTCCTACAATGAGCAGTTCTTC	.	TRBJ2-1	TRBV21-1	.
CASVPDTTGELFF	TGTGCCAGCGTACCGGACACCACCGGGGAGCTGTTTTTT	.	TRBJ2-2	TRBV12-3/TRBV12-4	.
CASSGAAQETQYF	TGTGCCAGCTCGGGGGCAGCTCAAGAGACCCAGTACTTC	.	TRBJ2-5	TRBV28	.
CASNEDSSPLHF	TGTGCCAGCAACGAAGATAGCTCACCCCTCCACTTT	.	TRBJ1-6	TRBV7-2	once
CASSEGRRIHTGELFF	TGTGCCAGCAGTGAGGGCCGGCGAATTCACACCGGGGAGCTGTTTTTT	.	TRBJ2-2	TRBV25-1	.